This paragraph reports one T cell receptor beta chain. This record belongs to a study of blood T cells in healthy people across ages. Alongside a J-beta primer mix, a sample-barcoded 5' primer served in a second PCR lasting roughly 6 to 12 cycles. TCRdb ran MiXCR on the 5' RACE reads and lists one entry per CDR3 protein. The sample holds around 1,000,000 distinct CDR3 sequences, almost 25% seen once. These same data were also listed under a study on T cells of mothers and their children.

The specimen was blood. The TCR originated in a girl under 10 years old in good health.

The CDR3 DNA reads TGTGCCATCAGTGAGGGGATGGAGACCCAGTACTTC. This gives the protein CAISEGMETQYF. The rearrangement uses TRBV10-3 and TRBJ2-5; the D is unclear. In germline, CDR1 is ENHRY, CDR2 SYGVKD. Trimming took 2 bases from V and 5 from J, leaving 6 bases between them. The CDR3 is made up of 12 amino acids.